A selection of T cell receptor beta chains follows, all from one sample in a study of shared clonotypes between healthy human individuals. Data came from immunoSEQ multiplex PCR; TCRdb stores just in-frame clones and leaves some out. In the table there are 1 million to 1.3 million clones, 70% to 80% of which are singletons. Sequencing used memory CD4+ T cells from PBMCs. Every receptor here comes from a man between 18 and 35 years old in good health. Some clones in this sample may be carry-over from other donors' samples. Each CDR3 is given with its conserved first and last residue. A D gene is named only where the DNA matches it firmly. Expanded clones are given a class, and other clones once, few, many or no size at all.

d_gene | len | j_gene | abundance | v_gene | CDR3nt | CDR3aa
NA | 14 | TRBJ2-5 | NA | TRBV5-1 | TGCGCCAGCAGCTCACAGGGTCACCAAGAGACCCAGTACTTC | CASSSQGHQETQYF
TRBD2 | 17 | TRBJ2-3 | NA | TRBV25-1 | TGTGCCAGCAGTGGTGTATCGGGAGGAACCCGCACAGATACGCAGTATTTT | CASSGVSGGTRTDTQYF
NA | 13 | TRBJ2-7 | NA | TRBV7-2 | TGTGCCAGCAGCTTAGTAGAGGGCTCCGAGCAGTACTTC | CASSLVEGSEQYF
TRBD2 | 14 | TRBJ2-1 | NA | TRBV10-2 | TGCGCCAGTGAACTAGCGGGAACCTACAATGAGCAGTTCTTC | CASELAGTYNEQFF
TRBD1 | 16 | TRBJ1-5 | NA | TRBV11-3 | TGTGCCAGCAGCTCAGACAGGGATAACGGCAATCAGCCCCAGCATTTT | CASSSDRDNGNQPQHF
TRBD1 | 15 | TRBJ2-1 | once | TRBV18 | TGTGCCAGCTCACCCCCGACAGGGCGGTACAATGAGCAGTTCTTC | CASSPPTGRYNEQFF
NA | 14 | TRBJ2-2 | NA | TRBV9 | TGTGCCAGCAGCACCTTGTCTAACACCGGGGAGCTGTTTTTT | CASSTLSNTGELFF
TRBD2 | 15 | TRBJ2-1 | NA | TRBV4-3 | TGCGCCAGCAGCCAGAGACTAGCGGACTACAATGAGCAGTTCTTC | CASSQRLADYNEQFF
NA | 18 | TRBJ1-5 | few | TRBV28 | TGTGCCAGCAGTTTTGAATCCCGTAGCCAGGGCTGGAATCAGCCCCAGCATTTT | CASSFESRSQGWNQPQHF
TRBD1 | 14 | TRBJ2-5 | NA | TRBV7-2 | TGTGCCAGCGGTGCAGGGGGCGGGGTAGAGACCCAGTACTTC | CASGAGGGVETQYF
TRBD1 | 13 | TRBJ1-2 | NA | TRBV7-8 | TGTGCCAGCAGACAGGGGAGTAACTATGGCTACACTTTC | CASRQGSNYGYTF
NA | 13 | TRBJ2-2 | NA | TRBV27 | TGTGCCAGTACCGACAGGAGCGACGGGGAGCTGTTTTTT | CASTDRSDGELFF
NA | 14 | TRBJ2-3 | NA | TRBV2 | TGTGCCAGCAGTGACCGGAAGGCGACGGATACGCAGTATTTT | CASSDRKATDTQYF
NA | 14 | TRBJ2-5 | NA | TRBV11-3 | TGTGCCAGCAGCACCCGGGACGGACAAGAGACCCAGTACTTC | CASSTRDGQETQYF
NA | 15 | TRBJ1-4 | NA | TRBV28 | TGTGCCAGCAACCAATTGGACGGGGGAAATGAAAAACTGTTTTTT | CASNQLDGGNEKLFF
NA | 14 | TRBJ2-7 | NA | TRBV18 | TGTGCCAGCTCACCAACCGGGCTCAGCCTCGAGCAGTACTTC | CASSPTGLSLEQYF
TRBD1 | 15 | TRBJ2-1 | few | TRBV6-1 | TGTGCCAGCAGAGCAACCCCGGGACAGCACAATGAGCAGTTCTTC | CASRATPGQHNEQFF
TRBD2 | 16 | TRBJ2-5 | few | TRBV4-1 | TGCGCCAGCAGCACCGAGGGACTAGCGGCCCGCGAGACCCAGTACTTC | CASSTEGLAARETQYF
NA | 16 | TRBJ1-1 | NA | TRBV7-8 | TGTGCCAGCAGCTTAGCGGGGAGGGTTATGAACACTGAAGCTTTCTTT | CASSLAGRVMNTEAFF
NA | 14 | TRBJ2-2 | few | TRBV9 | TGTGCCAGCAGCGGGCGGCAGAACACCGGGGAGCTGTTTTTT | CASSGRQNTGELFF
NA | 15 | TRBJ1-5 | NA | TRBV7-9 | TGTGCCAGCAGCTTAGCGGCAGGAGATAATCAGCCCCAGCATTTT | CASSLAAGDNQPQHF
NA | 14 | TRBJ1-1 | NA | TRBV29-1 | TGCAGCGTTGGCCGGAGGGCTGGAAACACTGAAGCTTTCTTT | CSVGRRAGNTEAFF
TRBD1 | 14 | TRBJ2-7 | few | TRBV18 | TGTGCCACCCATCCGGGACAGGACTCCCCCGAGCAGTACTTC | CATHPGQDSPEQYF
TRBD2 | 18 | TRBJ2-1 | NA | TRBV7-9 | TGTGCCAGCAGCCCAAACCGAGGCCGGGGACTAGCCTACAATGAGCAGTTCTTC | CASSPNRGRGLAYNEQFF
TRBD1 | 14 | TRBJ1-4 | NA | TRBV5-1 | TGCGCCAGCAGCTTACAGGGGATTAATGAAAAACTGTTTTTT | CASSLQGINEKLFF
NA | 13 | TRBJ1-5 | NA | TRBV4-1 | TGCGCCAGCAGCCAAGGGACCAATCAGCCCCAGCATTTT | CASSQGTNQPQHF
NA | 18 | TRBJ2-2 | NA | TRBV9 | TGTGCCAGCAGCCCCCGGATTGTAGTCGGGAGTTTTACCGGGGAGCTGTTTTTT | CASSPRIVVGSFTGELFF
NA | 15 | TRBJ2-2 | NA | TRBV5-1 | TGCGCCAGCAGCTTGCTAGCCATTGGCGCCGGGGAGCTGTTTTTT | CASSLLAIGAGELFF
TRBD1 | 17 | TRBJ2-2 | once | TRBV9 | TGTGCCAGCAGCGTACGGACAGGGGGTTTGAACACCGGGGAGCTGTTTTTT | CASSVRTGGLNTGELFF
NA | 15 | TRBJ1-2 | NA | TRBV7-6 | TGTGCCAGCAGCCCATCCCCCGGGGGCTCAGGAGGCTACACCTTC | CASSPSPGGSGGYTF
NA | 12 | TRBJ1-5 | NA | TRBV11-2 | TGTGCCAGCAGCCTCGAGAATCAGCCCCAGCATTTT | CASSLENQPQHF
NA | 14 | TRBJ1-5 | NA | TRBV7-6 | TGTGCCAGCAGCCCTGCGGGCCCCAATCAGCCCCAGCATTTT | CASSPAGPNQPQHF
NA | 13 | TRBJ1-3 | once | TRBV2 | TGTGCCACCCACGGTGGGACTGGAAACACCATATATTTT | CATHGGTGNTIYF
NA | 11 | TRBJ1-1 | once | TRBV6-1 | TGTGCCAGCAGTCGCCGGGACCTAGCTTTCTTT | CASSRRDLAFF
TRBD2 | 13 | TRBJ2-5 | NA | TRBV30 | TGTGCCTGGAGTGCGCCAGCGGGGGAGACCCAGTACTTC | CAWSAPAGETQYF
TRBD1 | 15 | TRBJ1-4 | NA | TRBV18 | TGTGCCAGCCCACGGACAGGGGCGATTAATGAAAAACTGTTTTTT | CASPRTGAINEKLFF
TRBD2 | 15 | TRBJ2-7 | NA | TRBV28 | TGTGCCAGCAGTTTACGTGGGAGGGCTAAGTACGAGCAGTACTTC | CASSLRGRAKYEQYF
NA | 14 | TRBJ2-3 | once | TRBV28 | TGTGCCAGCAGCCCCCCGGGCGACACAGATACGCAGTATTTT | CASSPPGDTDTQYF
NA | 12 | TRBJ2-7 | NA | TRBV5-4 | TGTGCCAGCAGCTTGACCTCCTACGAGCAGTACTTC | CASSLTSYEQYF
NA | 14 | TRBJ1-4 | NA | TRBV5-8 | TGTGCCAGCAGCTTCGGGTGGCCTAATGAAAAACTGTTTTTT | CASSFGWPNEKLFF
NA | 15 | TRBJ1-3 | NA | TRBV28 | TGTGCCAGCAGTTTGGACGGAATCTCTGGAAACACCATATATTTT | CASSLDGISGNTIYF
NA | 12 | TRBJ1-2 | NA | TRBV27 | TGTGCCAGCAGCGACGGACCCTATGGCTACACCTTC | CASSDGPYGYTF
NA | 11 | TRBJ2-7 | NA | TRBV6-5 | TGTGCCAGCAGTCAGAGGGGCGAGCAGTACTTC | CASSQRGEQYF
TRBD1 | 14 | TRBJ1-2 | few | TRBV7-8 | TGTGCCAGCAGCTTAGTCGGACAGGGGCTTGGCTACACCTTC | CASSLVGQGLGYTF
TRBD2 | 16 | TRBJ2-2 | NA | TRBV11-2 | TGTGCCAGCAGCTTAGAACTAGCGGGGGACACCGGGGAGCTGTTTTTT | CASSLELAGDTGELFF
NA | 15 | TRBJ1-5 | NA | TRBV7-2 | TGTGCCAGCAGCCCCCCGGGGGGGCCCAATCAGCCCCAGCATTTT | CASSPPGGPNQPQHF
NA | 11 | TRBJ1-1 | NA | TRBV20-1 | TGCAGTGCTGGATGGGGTACTGAAGCTTTCTTT | CSAGWGTEAFF
NA | 14 | TRBJ1-2 | NA | TRBV7-9 | TGTGCCAGCAGCTTAGCCGGCAGGGTCTATGGCTACACCTTC | CASSLAGRVYGYTF
NA | 17 | TRBJ1-2 | NA | TRBV25-1 | TGTGCCAGCAGTGAATGGCAGGGTAGAACGAATGACTATGGCTACACCTTC | CASSEWQGRTNDYGYTF
TRBD2 | 12 | TRBJ2-7 | few | TRBV10-1 | TGCGCCAGCTCCCAACGGGGGGGCGAGCAGTACTTC | CASSQRGGEQYF
NA | 14 | TRBJ1-5 | NA | TRBV28 | TGTGCCAGCAGTCCGGGGATTGGCAATCAGCCCCAGCATTTT | CASSPGIGNQPQHF
TRBD1 | 13 | TRBJ2-7 | NA | TRBV7-9 | TGTGCCAGCAGCTCGACAGGGAGCCACGAGCAGTACTTC | CASSSTGSHEQYF
NA | 13 | TRBJ2-5 | NA | TRBV7-3 | TGTGCCAGCAGCCGAGGGGGAGAAGAGACCCAGTACTTC | CASSRGGEETQYF
TRBD1 | 14 | TRBJ2-5 | NA | TRBV7-6 | TGTGCCAGCAGCTTGGGGACAGGGTGGGAGACCCAGTACTTC | CASSLGTGWETQYF
NA | 14 | TRBJ2-5 | NA | TRBV18 | TGTGCCAGCTCACCACGGTTGGCAGGGGAGACCCAGTACTTC | CASSPRLAGETQYF
NA | 14 | TRBJ2-1 | many | TRBV9 | TGTGCCAGCAGCGCCACAACCACCTACAATGAGCAGTTCTTC | CASSATTTYNEQFF
NA | 17 | TRBJ2-3 | NA | TRBV9 | TGTGCCAGCAGCCCGATTAACTTGCGGGCCTACACAGATACGCAGTATTTT | CASSPINLRAYTDTQYF
TRBD1 | 16 | TRBJ2-1 | NA | TRBV27 | TGTGCCAGCAGTCCGGAGGGACAGGGGACCTACAATGAGCAGTTCTTC | CASSPEGQGTYNEQFF
NA | 15 | TRBJ1-3 | few | TRBV5-1 | TGCGCCAGCAGCTTGGGGGATGGTGGCGGAAACACCATATATTTT | CASSLGDGGGNTIYF